Detailed here is one TCR beta chain. Its antigen is not identified. CDR1 is SGHAT and CDR2 is FQDESV in the germline V gene (reference sequence). V dropped 5 bases and J dropped 2; count of bases not matched to a gene: 9. The CDR3 totals 15 residues. It was with 60 Vbeta and 13 Jbeta primers that the PCR ran. The method was immunoSEQ multiplex PCR; TCRdb's version includes in-frame clones alone and lacks a portion of them. This table has 200,000 to 250,000 clones, roughly three quarters appearing once. This sample stems from a study of cytomegalovirus exposure and HLA in healthy donors. Findings and limits, study-wide: A classifier reportedly called cytomegalovirus status with high sensitivity and specificity. A later analysis linked a missense DCLRE1C variant to TCR beta V- and J-gene trimming.

It was healthy bone marrow donors who served as donors. Sequenced material: PBMCs. This chain uses TRBV11-1 with TRBJ2-7; 7 bases fit TRBD2. The source is a man in his forties or fifties in good health and CMV-seronegative. CDR3 sequence reads: CASSPGTTHTYEQYF. DNA of the CDR3: TGTGCCAGCAGCCCCGGGACTACCCACACCTACGAGCAGTACTTC.